This T cell receptor (beta chain) originates from a study of T cell repertoires in cytomegalovirus infection. Whole-study findings and limits: There were HLA-C-restricted CMV-specific TCR beta clonotypes dominating the ex vivo response. Totalled public TCR beta family frequency picked out people who carried CMV plus the relevant HLA.

The CDR3 has 15 amino acids. The trim removed 1 base at V and 3 bases at J, leaving 5 bases unmatched. CDR1 is SGHDN, CDR2 FVKESK, per germline. This clonotype appeared many times. Its antigen is not identified. TCRdb itself ran the reads through MiXCR, one entry per CDR3 protein. This table has just under 300,000 distinct CDR3 sequences, approximately 8.9% appearing once. Sequencing was carried out using PBMCs. The chain employs TRBV14 and TRBJ2-7, with 8 bases that match TRBD2. The TCR originated in a human donor in good health (CMV status not recorded). Some clones in this sample may be carry-over from other donors' samples. CDR3 DNA sequence: TGTGCCAGCAGCCAAGGGCGGGGGGCCTACTACGAGCAGTACGTC. Translation gives CASSQGRGAYYEQYV.